The table lists the clone carrying this TCR beta chain with a count of one. No antigen is known for it. The data are from a study of radiation and T cells in renal cell carcinoma. General study findings and limits: Pretreatment tumor biopsies were lacking, so baseline clonotypes are unknown. From baseline, blood top tumor clonotypes peaked at 2 weeks post-radiation.

Assay: immunoSEQ multiplex PCR; the TCRdb copy retains only in-frame clones and omits some. The sample includes 130,000 to 150,000 clones, approximately 90% of them seen just once. V was clipped by 2 bases and J by 8 bases, with 13 bases between them. The length of the CDR3 is 13 residues. Germline CDR1 is SGHRS and CDR2 is YFSETQ. Time point described: baseline pretreatment blood. The treatment denotes: 15 Gy SBRT to primary tumor, nephrectomy 4 weeks later. The specimen comprised blood, sampled from a patient whose treatment included radiotherapy and nephrectomy. The TCR was taken from a woman in her seventies with renal cell carcinoma. V and J are TRBV5-1 and TRBJ1-2, with D possibly TRBD1 on 5 matching bases. The CDR3 loop is CASSFTRDRGYTF. The CDR3 nucleotides are TGCGCCAGCAGCTTTACCAGGGACCGCGGCTACACCTTC.